A single sample is the source of the 25 T cell receptor beta chains below, sequenced in a study of graft-versus-host responses after intestinal transplantation. Only in-frame clones appear in the TCRdb table, and some are missing; sequencing was by immunoSEQ multiplex PCR. Of fewer than 90,000 clones listed, about 94% are singletons. The antigens of these receptors remain unknown. Sequencing was performed on unstimulated CD4+ T cells sorted from spleen or lymph node cells, taken before transplant. The receptor set was obtained from a human donor who was the organ donor for an intestinal transplant.

The chain recombines TRBV27 with TRBJ1-4, with D hard to call. This CDR3 region has 14 residues. Germline assignment: CDR1 MNHEY and CDR2 SMNVEV (reference sequence). The germline V and J ends were trimmed by 6 bases and 0 bases, with 8 bases remaining between them. CDR3 sequence: CASRRPATNEKLFF. The CDR3 nucleotides read TGTGCCAGCAGGAGACCCGCAACTAATGAAAAACTGTTTTTT.

The chain joins TRBV5-1 to TRBJ2-5; D not certain. The length of the CDR3 is 14 residues. Germline V gene lookup returns CDR1 SGHRS and CDR2 YFSETQ. V was cut by 0 bases and J by 1 base, with 7 bases left in between. The CDR3 DNA is TGCGCCAGCAGCTTGGAAACTACCCAAGAGACCCAGTACTTC. Translation: CASSLETTQETQYF.

The chain has TRBV11-2 and TRBJ2-3, with 9 bases lining up with TRBD1. V lost 2 bases and J lost 5; bases outside the gene matches: 5. The CDR3 contains 15 residues. CDR1 and CDR2 (germline): SGHAT, FQNNGV. The DNA for the CDR3 is TGTGCCAGCAGCTTATGGACAGGGGAATTAGATACGCAGTATTTT. Translated: CASSLWTGELDTQYF.

A few counts support this clone. The V call is TRBV5-4, the J call TRBJ2-1; 10 bases map to TRBD1. The length of the CDR3 is 17 residues. Germline CDR1 and CDR2: SGHNT and YYREEE (reference sequence). Trimming at V came to 0 bases and at J to 4 bases, leaving 7 bases not matched to a gene. The CDR3 loop reads CASSLGGDRGRYNEQFF. The CDR3 DNA is TGTGCCAGCAGCTTGGGGGGGGACAGGGGACGATACAATGAGCAGTTCTTC.

The V call is TRBV27, the J call TRBJ2-5; perhaps D is TRBD1 or TRBD2 (6 bases each). V was trimmed by 6 bases and J by 5 bases, leaving 10 bases between them. Germline-derived CDR1 and CDR2 are MNHEY and SMNVEV (reference sequence). This CDR3 is 12 amino acids long. CDR3 in DNA: TGTGCCAGCAGGGGGGGCTCGGAGACCCAGTACTTC. This encodes CASRGGSETQYF.

This rearrangement joins TRBV10-3 to TRBJ2-7; 11 bases agree with TRBD2. The junction had 11 bases not matched to a gene; V was cut back by 7 bases and J by 6 bases. The CDR3 extends over 15 amino acids. Germline CDR1 ENHRY, CDR2 SYGVKD. This chain's CDR3 is CAITSMTSGAGEQYF. Here the CDR3 DNA reads TGTGCCATCACTTCTATGACTAGCGGGGCGGGCGAGCAGTACTTC.

This clone was counted once. The chain carries TRBV5-1 and TRBJ2-2, with 7 nucleotides matching TRBD1. The CDR3 sequence is 15 residues long. Trimming cost V 1 base and J 3 bases; bases outside gene matches: 3. Per the germline V gene, CDR1 is SGHRS and CDR2 is YFSETQ. CDR3 amino acids: CASSLIQGYTGELFF. CDR3 coding DNA: TGCGCCAGCAGCTTGATACAGGGGTACACCGGGGAGCTGTTTTTT.

This clone is a singleton in its sample. The chain links TRBV6-5 to TRBJ2-2; D gene unclear. Germline V gives CDR1 MNHEY, CDR2 SVGAGI. Trimming pared 4 bases from V and 1 base from J, leaving 7 bases between. The CDR3 spans 14 residues. The chain's CDR3 is CASSFNGNTGELFF. The CDR3 bases are TGTGCCAGCAGTTTCAACGGGAACACCGGGGAGCTGTTTTTT.

The chain couples TRBV12-5 to TRBJ2-5; TRBD2 is a possible D gene (6 bases). This CDR3 has 15 amino acids. The V gene's germline CDR1 is LGHNT and CDR2 FRNRAP. Trimming stripped 8 bases from V and 5 bases from J, with 21 bases between. DNA for the CDR3: TGTGCTAGTTGTCGGTTCGGGCCTAGCGAGGAGACCCAGTACTTC. Translated: CASCRFGPSEETQYF.

The V and J genes are TRBV7-9 and TRBJ1-4, with D unclear. The CDR3 runs to 17 residues. Trimming took 1 base from V and 7 from J, leaving 19 bases between them. Germline V CDR1 and CDR2: SEHNR, FQNEAQ (reference sequence). The chain's CDR3 is CASSLVVRRPEGEKLFF. The CDR3 region has the DNA TGTGCCAGCAGCTTAGTAGTCCGGCGACCGGAGGGTGAAAAACTGTTTTTT.

CDR3: CASSRRAGAETQYF. CDR3 sequence (DNA): TGTGCCAGCAGCCGGAGGGCAGGGGCCGAGACCCAGTACTTC. This chain connects TRBV2 to TRBJ2-5; either TRBD1 or TRBD2 may supply D (6 bases each). Trimming pared 6 bases from V and 5 bases from J, leaving 16 bases between. Germline CDR1 reads SNHLY; CDR2 reads FYNNEI. The CDR3 extends over 14 amino acids.

V usage is TRBV9 and J usage is TRBJ1-6, with no clear D. CDR1 and CDR2 from the germline V gene are SGDLS and YYNGEE. V gave up 0 bases and J gave up 14 bases, with 15 bases separating them. The CDR3 sequence is 14 residues long. The CDR3 DNA reads as TGTGCCAGCAGCGTAGAGGTAGGACCTCAGGCCCTCCACTTT. Translating gives CASSVEVGPQALHF.

The rearrangement links TRBV19 to TRBJ1-2; possibly TRBD1 for D (5 bases). Germline CDR1 reads LNHDA; CDR2 reads SQIVND (reference sequence). CDR3 length equals 15 residues. Trimming took off 3 bases at V and 4 bases at J, with 15 bases between the two ends. The CDR3 region has the DNA TGTGCCAGTAGTATGGCCAGGGCTGTTATCTATGGCTACACCTTC. It encodes CASSMARAVIYGYTF. The full variable domain, in which reference TRBV19 and TRBJ1-2 provide the parts outside the CDR3, is DGGITQSPKYLFRKEGQNVTLSCEQNLNHDAMYWYRQDPGQGLRLIYYSQIVNDFQKGDIAEGYSVSREKKESFPLTVTSAQKNPTAFYLCASSMARAVIYGYTFGSGTRLTVV.

This clone was seen only once. J is TRBJ1-5 and V is TRBV7-7; D is unresolved. V was shortened by 5 bases and J by 7 bases, with 9 bases between the two germline ends. The CDR3 runs 12 residues. Germline CDR1 SSHAT, CDR2 FNYEAQ (reference sequence). CDR3 bases: TGTGCCAGCAGCCTACCGGGCCAGCCCCAGCATTTT. Protein: CASSLPGQPQHF.

The chain joins TRBV19 to TRBJ1-2; TRBD1 matches 10 bases. The V segment lost 8 bases and the J segment 10 bases; nucleotides outside the gene matches: 4. The germline V gene has CDR1 LNHDA and CDR2 SQIVND (reference sequence). The CDR3 has 11 residues. This chain's CDR3 is CASGTGDIYTF. DNA for the CDR3: TGTGCCAGTGGGACAGGGGACATCTACACCTTC.

This chain joins TRBV19 and TRBJ1-6; perhaps TRBD1 as D (6 bases). The CDR3 extends over 14 amino acids. The V gene's germline CDR1 is LNHDA and CDR2 SQIVND (reference sequence). V lost 5 bases and J lost 13, with 18 bases in between. CDR3 protein: CASSQGYIIHPLHF. CDR3 in DNA: TGTGCCAGTAGTCAGGGGTATATAATTCACCCCCTCCACTTT.

V is TRBV28 and J is TRBJ2-3; D is perhaps TRBD1 or TRBD2 (5 bases each). The CDR3 sequence is 12 residues long. The V end lost 6 bases, the J end lost 10 bases, and 14 bases lay between the germline ends. Germline CDR1 and CDR2: MDHEN and SYDVKM. CDR3 protein: CASSPSGLAQYF. The CDR3, as DNA: TGTGCCAGCAGCCCCTCGGGGCTGGCGCAGTATTTT.

CDR3: CASSFFGNPNYGYTF. The DNA of the CDR3 is TGTGCCAGCAGTTTCTTCGGGAACCCAAACTATGGCTACACCTTC. This rearrangement joins TRBV28 to TRBJ1-2; D unclear. CDR3 length equals 15 residues. Trimming pared 3 bases from V and 2 bases from J, leaving 13 bases between. Germline V lookup: CDR1 MDHEN, CDR2 SYDVKM.

The V and J genes are TRBV11-2 and TRBJ2-5; 7 bases agree with TRBD2. The CDR3 spans 14 residues. With V trimmed by 0 bases and J by 4 bases, 2 bases remained unmatched. Germline CDR1 and CDR2: SGHAT and FQNNGV. This CDR3 is CASSLEWGGETQYF. The CDR3 DNA is TGTGCCAGCAGCTTAGAGTGGGGGGGAGAGACCCAGTACTTC.

This chain connects TRBV19 to TRBJ1-1; TRBD1 matches 8 bases. The germline V gene encodes CDR1 LNHDA and CDR2 SQIVND (reference sequence). J gave up 1 base and V 6 bases, and 13 bases lay outside the gene matches. The CDR3 is 17 residues long. In DNA form, the CDR3 reads TGTGCCAGTAGATTTTTCGGCAGGGGGCAGGGGAACACTGAAGCTTTCTTT. It translates to CASRFFGRGQGNTEAFF.

This sequence joins TRBV4-2 and TRBJ2-5, with a tentative D call TRBD1 (6 bases). The closer fit of TRBJ2-7 to the DNA end suggests the J call may be wrong. CDR3 length equals 14 residues. CDR1 is LGHNA and CDR2 is YNFKEQ in the germline V gene. CDR3 protein: CASSQEQGPYEQYF. The DNA of the CDR3 is TGTGCCAGCAGCCAAGAACAGGGACCTTACGAGCAGTACTTC.

The rearrangement joins TRBV29-1 to TRBJ2-1, with TRBD1 matching 8 bases. Germline V gene sequence: CDR1 SQVTM, CDR2 ANQGSEA. Trimming cost V 4 bases and J 3 bases; bases outside gene matches: 5. The CDR3 length is 14 residues. The CDR3 reads CSVAGGPNYNEQFF. The CDR3, as DNA: TGCAGCGTTGCAGGGGGCCCCAACTACAATGAGCAGTTCTTC.

This chain uses TRBV18 with TRBJ1-2; perhaps TRBD1 as D (5 bases). V was clipped by 4 bases and J by 4 bases, with 16 bases between them. Germline CDR1 and CDR2: KGHSH and LQKENI. The CDR3 has 15 residues. For the CDR3, the DNA is TGTGCCAGCTCACTCGTCGGGGGAAGTAGCTATGGCTACACCTTC. Translated, it gives CASSLVGGSSYGYTF.

The chain combines TRBV6-1 with TRBJ1-4; D not resolved. Germline V lookup: CDR1 MNHNS, CDR2 SASEGT. CDR3 length: 15 amino acids. V shed 1 base and J shed 11 bases, with 17 bases lying between them. CDR3 sequence: CASSEDRVMMWKLFF. The DNA of the CDR3 is TGTGCCAGCAGTGAAGACAGAGTAATGATGTGGAAACTGTTTTTT.

V and J are TRBV28 and TRBJ1-1; D gene ambiguous. The germline V and J ends were trimmed by 11 bases and 7 bases, with 20 bases remaining between them. Germline V gene sequence: CDR1 MDHEN, CDR2 SYDVKM. This CDR3 has 13 residues. CDR3 amino acids: CAAMSGRLFEAFF. CDR3 coding DNA: TGTGCCGCTATGAGCGGAAGGCTATTTGAAGCTTTCTTT.